This note documents a single TCR beta chain sequence. Antigen unknown. V gave up 3 bases and J gave up 4 bases, with 10 bases separating them. The germline gives CDR1 DFQATT, CDR2 SNEGSKA (reference sequence). This CDR3 is built from 12 residues. Treatment reported: approximately nine-day PBMC culture with coronavirus spike peptide pools or control peptides (ViraFEST assay). Prior to the COVID-19 pandemic (2011-2018), the unexposed donor's CD4+ T cells were collected. T cells were expanded with peptide pools, and expanded clonotypes were identified by TCR sequencing. This specimen comes from a study of vaccination and CD4 T cells after COVID-19. Cultured CD4+ T cells had their DNA profiled by the Oncomine TCR Beta short-read assay. Genomic DNA extraction was carried out from cultured CD4+ T cells. TCRdb reanalysed the PCR reads using MiXCR and keeps one entry per CDR3 protein. The profile shows roughly 10,000 distinct CDR3 sequences, 25% to 35% of them singletons.

This rearrangement joins TRBV20-1 to TRBJ2-7; D perhaps matches TRBD1 (7 bases). Sequenced material: CD4+ T cells from blood, cultured in vitro. This clonotype was obtained from a human donor in good health. DNA of the CDR3: TGCAGTGCTAGCAGGGGGAGGTACGAGCAGTACTTC. It specifies CSASRGRYEQYF.